Detailed here is one T cell receptor (beta chain). The antigen is unknown. The PCR contained 60 Vbeta and 13 Jbeta primers. The data were produced by immunoSEQ multiplex PCR, yet TCRdb's version contains in-frame clones alone and is incomplete. This table holds tens of thousands of clones, 82% found once. The sample is drawn from a study of cytomegalovirus exposure and HLA in healthy donors. General observations from the study: In a later analysis, V- and J-gene trimming of beta chains associated with a DCLRE1C missense variant, replicated independently.

The CDR3 length is 15 residues. Germline-derived CDR1 and CDR2 are MGHRA and YSYEKL. Trimming took 7 bases from V and 1 from J, leaving 13 bases between them. The chain has TRBV4-1 and TRBJ2-2; possible D gene TRBD2, 6 bases. The receptor was isolated from a man aged 50 or older in good health and CMV-seronegative. Source material: PBMCs. This CDR3 is CASTLKAGNTGELFF. The CDR3 DNA sequence: TGCGCCAGCACCCTCAAAGCGGGGAACACCGGGGAGCTGTTTTTT.